The clone carrying this TCR beta chain was seen a few times. Antigen unknown. The data were obtained in a study of STAT5B mutations in CD4+ large granular lymphocyte leukemia. The study's findings and limits: No patients shared main leukemic clonotypes, though 20% to 25% appeared at low frequency elsewhere. 8/27 top patient clones versus 2/35 control clones were TRBV06-family. CD4-sorted patient repertoires seemed more clonal than healthy CD4+ repertoires.

CDR3 size: 13 residues. Germline V CDR1 and CDR2: MNHNS, SASEGT. V lost 0 bases to trimming and J lost 5 bases, with 7 bases between them. In the source study's methods: A productive frequency of 2.59 x 10-5 was the lowest detectable. Produced via immunoSEQ multiplex PCR; TCRdb's table is partial and in-frame only. The DNA gave D and trimming, while V, J and clone size come from that table. The table lists about 28,000 clones, around 85% of them singletons. This receptor was obtained from a human donor in good health. This chain links TRBV6-1 with TRBJ1-1; no reliable D call. The sequenced material came from CD4+ T cells from blood buffy coats. The CDR3 region is CASSEAGRTEAFF. CDR3 DNA sequence: TGTGCCAGCAGTGAAGCAGGGCGGACTGAAGCTTTCTTT.